This TCR beta chain appears in the sequencing data of a study of shared clonotypes between healthy human individuals (dated by TCRdb to 2020 to 2021). Study-level background: The cohort included three men and a couple of women between 18 and 49 years of age. To estimate repertoire size and how much clonotype sharing occurs between individuals, the study deeply sequenced the blood TCR repertoires of about 5 healthy adults. For each donor, three plates each were used for CD4 naive and CD4 memory, two plates were used for CD8 naive, and one plate was used for CD8 memory. Libraries were prepared and TCR repertoires were sequenced by different laboratories using diverse techniques, in order to increase sequencing depth and limit assay-specific biases. Per donor, leukapheresis produced somewhere between about 0.9 and 9.5 billion PBMCs.

TCR CDR3 regions were amplified from genomic DNA by multiplex PCR using the deep immunoSEQ assay. Extracted genomic DNA from each cell subset was distributed evenly across all wells of several immunoSEQ 96-well plates, and each plate was treated as a replicate. For sorted subsets, about 0.2 ug genomic DNA, equal to some 30,000 T cell genomes, was loaded into each replicate PCR. The purified libraries were quantified using a Qubit 3.0 fluorometer, sized with a Bioanalyzer 2100, and then quantified again using the KAPA Library Quantification kit. Every immunoSEQ 96-well plate was sequenced on a dedicated single-read 150-cycle Illumina NextSeq 550 flow cell. The original methods were these. Because only junctional sequences without quality scores were contained in the immunoSEQ output, filtering matching that applied to full-length reads could not be performed. To assign V/J genes and CDR3, sequences were annotated against IMGT germline references using PyIR, a Python wrapper for IgBLAST v1.9. Any read was removed if the V/J assignment was weak (E-value above 1e-6), the CDR3 was missing, or the read contained stop codons, out-of-frame junctions, or ambiguous translated residues. V3J clonotypes were defined as sequences sharing an identical inferred V gene, J gene, and CDR3 amino acid sequence. Percentage overlap between repertoires was computed as shared unique clonotypes divided by the size of the smaller repertoire. Repertoire richness was assessed with RTK rarefaction, the Chao1 estimator, and Recon v2.1 estimates of unobserved clonotypes. For all TCRbeta clonotypes obtained by the gDNA method from a few donors, generation probabilities were computed with OLGA. TCRdb obtained this table from immuneACCESS and retained in-frame rearrangements with V and J assigned. These tables miss some clones; where compared with another copy, unresolved V genes account for less than half of the shortfall, and the remainder is unexplained. That table gives V, J and clone size, and the DNA gave D and trimming. The sample table holds about 730,000 clones, of which roughly two thirds were seen once. The top ten clonotypes cover roughly 1.8% of the sample.

This clone was recorded only once. The specificity of this receptor is unknown. It has no much larger one-base neighbor in the sample; base qualities were not kept. Other DNA sequences within the sample encode an identical CDR3. CDR1 and CDR2 were assigned from the germline V gene (reference sequence) as SEHNR and FQNEAQ. The CDR3 holds 12 amino acids from the cysteine to the phenylalanine. The only DNA kept is the CDR3, 36 bases in frame from the first base. Deletion took 4 bases off V and 3 bases off J, with a span of 7 bases between the germline ends. General findings and caveats noted by the study authors: About 4.5% of naive CD4, around 3.6% of naive CD8, approximately 2.2% of memory CD4, and roughly 0.4% of memory CD8 clonotypes were shared across four donors. Compared with non-shared clonotypes, the clonotypes found in all four sorted-subset donors had higher generation probabilities. The genetic and exposure-history diversity represented was limited by the small number of donors. Incomplete sequencing was indicated by rarefaction of sorted-subset datasets, despite the large sequencing depth. Naive subsets generally had larger estimated clonotype richness than memory subsets did. Sampling was restricted to blood, and TCR repertoires in tissue are likely to differ from TCR repertoires in blood. Pairwise subsampling led to the expectation that sequencing depth would affect the degree of clonotype sharing among donors.

Donors were healthy HIV-negative adults with no recently reported acute infections or vaccinations. Every donor was a Caucasian adult residing in Nashville, Tennessee, USA. Magnetic negative selection was used to enrich CD4+ T cells, after which naive cells were positively selected on CD45RA and the negative fraction became the memory subset. Blood was collected by leukapheresis, and PBMCs were isolated by Ficoll-Histopaque density gradient centrifugation and then cryopreserved in liquid nitrogen vapor phase. Purity and quantity of every magnetically sorted T cell population were checked by analytical flow cytometry. Genomic DNA was isolated from every sorted fraction and measured by UV absorbance on a Nanodrop 2000c.

The sample consisted of memory CD4+ T cells sorted from blood. Reading the label with the study, this specimen's cell subset or site is: CD45RA-negative fraction. The chain links TRBV7-9 with TRBJ2-7; no D segment can be confidently identified. The TCR was taken from a woman aged 25 to 45 in good health. The nucleotides are TGTGCCAGCAGCTCGCACAGCTACGAGCAGTACTTC. The translation is CASSSHSYEQYF.